This entry is about one TCR beta chain. Its specificity is not known. Second-dose schedules of about 4 or about 12 weeks were combined. Assay used: immunoSEQ multiplex PCR; TCRdb lists only in-frame clones, some missing. The data contain 110,000 or so clones, 88% of them singletons. The sample originates from a study of T cell responses to AZD1222 COVID-19 vaccine. Study-wide findings and caveats: Spike-wide coverage was observed for vaccine-associated CD4 TCRs, with dominant responses at 160-218 and 743-854. A mostly white British donor set with more females was recruited, and clonal diversity was possibly underestimated.

The CDR3 totals 17 residues. The V segment lost 4 bases and the J segment 4 bases; nucleotides outside the gene matches: 14. Germline CDR1 is SGDLS and CDR2 is YYNGEE. The input for sequencing was peripheral blood, taken 28 days after the second AZD1222 dose. This TCR was sampled from an adult who received the AZD1222 COVID-19 vaccine. The chain links TRBV9 to TRBJ2-1; 7 bases match TRBD2. The CDR3 DNA is TGTGCCAGCAGCCCCGGGCTGGGGCCTAGCGGTTACAATGAGCAGTTCTTC. This gives the protein CASSPGLGPSGYNEQFF. The whole variable domain, remainder taken from reference TRBV9 and TRBJ2-1, is DSGVTQTPKHLITATGQRVTLRCSPRSGDLSVYWYQQSLDQGLQFLIQYYNGEERAKGNILERFSAQQFPDLHSELNLSSLELGDSALYFCASSPGLGPSGYNEQFFGPGTRLTVL.